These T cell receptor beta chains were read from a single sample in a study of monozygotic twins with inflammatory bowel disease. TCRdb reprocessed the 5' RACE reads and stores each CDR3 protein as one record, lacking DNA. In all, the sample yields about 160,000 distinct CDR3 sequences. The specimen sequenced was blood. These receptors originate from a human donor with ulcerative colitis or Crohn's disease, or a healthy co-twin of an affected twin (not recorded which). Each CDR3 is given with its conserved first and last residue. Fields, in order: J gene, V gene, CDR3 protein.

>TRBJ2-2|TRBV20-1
CSARSSHAGELFF
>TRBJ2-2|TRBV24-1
CATTGNTGELFF
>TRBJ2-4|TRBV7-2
CASSGERSKNIQYF
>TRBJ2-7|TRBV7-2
CASSFGSSLVEQYF
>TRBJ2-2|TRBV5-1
CASSQNANTGELFF
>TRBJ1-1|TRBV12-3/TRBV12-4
CASSLDGDLNTEAFF
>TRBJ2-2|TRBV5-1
CASSHPGQGTGELFF
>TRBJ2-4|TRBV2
CASSEDRGSQYF
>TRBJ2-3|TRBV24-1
CATSDSHPTDTQYF
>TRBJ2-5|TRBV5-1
CASSLEVETQYF
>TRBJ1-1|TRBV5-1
CASTADRRYTEAFF
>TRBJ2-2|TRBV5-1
CASSLMVNPGELFF
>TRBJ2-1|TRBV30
CAWSWYNGYNEQFF
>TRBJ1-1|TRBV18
CASSPRVTGYGNTEAFF
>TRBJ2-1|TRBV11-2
CASEGTGGLLSPLNEQFF
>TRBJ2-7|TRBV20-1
CSAGDSPYEQYF
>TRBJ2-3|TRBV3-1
CASSRRLAQSTDTQYF
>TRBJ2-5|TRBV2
CASSPLTGLKTQYF
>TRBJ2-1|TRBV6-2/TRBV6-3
CASSYVAGASYNEQFF
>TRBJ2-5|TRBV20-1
CSALDTGTLQETQYF
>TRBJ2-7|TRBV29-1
CSVVRGGYEQYF
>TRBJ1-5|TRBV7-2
CASSLAPARGAKSNQPQHF
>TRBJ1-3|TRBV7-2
CASSSQGSAGNTIYF
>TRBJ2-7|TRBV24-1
CATSDGLKTGPYEQYF
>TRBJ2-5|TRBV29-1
CSVLTSGHQETQYF
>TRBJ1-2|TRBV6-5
CASSYAFGGYYGYTF
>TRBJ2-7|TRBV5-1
CASMRTGLPEQYF
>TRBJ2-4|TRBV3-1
CASSQDLGARTKNIQYF
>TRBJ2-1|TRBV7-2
CASSLIGGATYNEQFF
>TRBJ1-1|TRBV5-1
CASSFARQLNTEAFF
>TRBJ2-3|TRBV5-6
CASSLGVLMGQGFPSTDTQYF
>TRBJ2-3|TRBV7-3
CASTSGVLAGAFDTQYF
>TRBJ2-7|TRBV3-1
CASIYPRRSIYSYEQYF
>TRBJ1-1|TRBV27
CASTKVGQPNTEAFF
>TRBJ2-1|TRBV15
CATSSGLAGAYNEQFF
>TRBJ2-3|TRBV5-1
CASSKGQGRDTQYF
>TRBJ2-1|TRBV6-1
CASTTSATNEQFF
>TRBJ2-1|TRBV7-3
CASSLRRASDEQFF
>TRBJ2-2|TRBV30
CAWSVTPNTGELFF
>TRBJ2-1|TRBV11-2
CASSLVGGRFSYNEQFF
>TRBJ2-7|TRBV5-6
CASSQGTGYEQYF
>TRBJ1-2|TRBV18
CASSPPDTINYGYTF
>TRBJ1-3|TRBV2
CASSETRGGVSGNTIYF
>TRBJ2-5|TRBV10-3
CAIRAGEGETQYF
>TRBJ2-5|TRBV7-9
CASVQGQETQYF
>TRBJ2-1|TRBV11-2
CASSYPGQGKRNEQFF
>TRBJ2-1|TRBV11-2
CASSSTLFASGRNEQFF
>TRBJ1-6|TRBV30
CAWSALRGGNSPLHF
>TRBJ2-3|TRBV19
CASTKWSREDTQYF